These T cell receptor beta chains were read from a single sample in a study of cytomegalovirus exposure and HLA in healthy donors. Produced via immunoSEQ multiplex PCR; TCRdb's table is partial and in-frame only. The table includes approximately 180,000 clones, more than 75% detected once. Specimen: PBMCs. Receptors originate from a woman under 30 in good health and CMV-seronegative. The CDR3 runs from the conserved cysteine through the conserved F or W. D genes are given only for firm matches. Clone size is shown for a subset of rows, as once, few, many or a class of expanded clone.

abundance	v_gene	d_gene	j_gene	CDR3nt	CDR3aa
.	TRBV5-1	.	TRBJ2-7	TGCGCCAGCAGCGAAGCCGGGACAACAACCTACGAGCAGTACTTC	CASSEAGTTTYEQYF
.	TRBV7-9	TRBD1	TRBJ1-3	TGTGCCAGCAGCTATGGGACAGTGGGAAACACCATATATTTT	CASSYGTVGNTIYF
.	TRBV6-6	.	TRBJ1-1	TGTGCCAGCAGTTACTCGGCGGGATACACTGAAGCTTTCTTT	CASSYSAGYTEAFF
.	TRBV2	TRBD1	TRBJ1-1	TGTGCCAGCACCGTTGGGGACAGGGCAGAAGCTTTCTTT	CASTVGDRAEAFF
.	TRBV6-5	.	TRBJ1-5	TGTGCCAGCAGTTACGAGGGCAATCAGCCCCAGCATTTT	CASSYEGNQPQHF
.	TRBV19	.	TRBJ1-2	TGTGCCAGTATGGTCCAGGGCTCATACTATGGCTACACCTTC	CASMVQGSYYGYTF
.	TRBV7-9	TRBD1	TRBJ1-2	TGTGCCAGCAGCCCCCCGGGACAGGGGCCAGCAATTTATGGCTACACCTTC	CASSPPGQGPAIYGYTF
.	TRBV12-5	.	TRBJ1-1	TGTGCTAGTGGTAATGGCAGGGGATACACTGAAGCTTTCTTT	CASGNGRGYTEAFF
once	TRBV7-3	TRBD2	TRBJ2-1	TGTGCCAGCAGCGCCTCTAGCGGGGGGAGTCAGTTCTTC	CASSASSGGSQFF
.	TRBV25-1	.	TRBJ1-2	TGTGCCAGCAGATCACAGGGATATAACTATGGCTACACCTTC	CASRSQGYNYGYTF
once	TRBV2	.	TRBJ1-1	TGTGCCAGCAGCACCGGGGGTGGGTTGGGCACTGAAGCTTTCTTT	CASSTGGGLGTEAFF
.	TRBV7-3	.	TRBJ1-1	TGTGCCAGCAGCTTAAGGGCAGGGGACACTGAAGCTTTCTTT	CASSLRAGDTEAFF
.	TRBV27	TRBD2	TRBJ2-3	TGTGCCAGCAGGCTAGCGGGGGGTACGGGGACGCAGTATTTT	CASRLAGGTGTQYF
.	TRBV5-1	TRBD1	TRBJ1-2	TGCGCCAGCATCGTGGACAGGGGACGTCACTATGGCTACACCTTC	CASIVDRGRHYGYTF
.	TRBV25-1	TRBD2	TRBJ2-1	TGTGCCAGCAGTGAACCCGCTAGCGGGGCCTACAATGAGCAGTTCTTC	CASSEPASGAYNEQFF
.	TRBV30	TRBD1	TRBJ1-3	TGTGCCGGGGACAGGGGTCTGGCCGGAAACACCATATATTTT	CAGDRGLAGNTIYF
.	TRBV6-1	.	TRBJ2-7	TGTGCCAGCAGTGTAGAAGGTGGTAGCCGTTACGAGCAGTACTTC	CASSVEGGSRYEQYF
few	TRBV7-9	TRBD2	TRBJ2-7	TGTGCCAGCAGCTCGGCACTGGGACTAGCGATTAGCTCCTACGAGCAGTACTTC	CASSSALGLAISSYEQYF